This T cell receptor beta chain comes out of a study of blood T cell repertoires in COVID-19 (dated by TCRdb to 2018 to 2020). About the full investigation: Samples from collaborators originated in the United States, Italy and Spain and spanned both the acute and convalescent phases of COVID-19. The prospective study material was composed of cDNA or gDNA derived from T cells, B-cell-depleted T cells, or PBMCs. The repertoires were released in a freely available public database meant as a resource for research on the immune response to SARS-CoV-2. Where HLA class I and class II types were available, the types were taken from metadata supplied by the sample provider, not from assay-based typing. Sample metadata almost always included a de-identified subject ID, COVID-19 status, age in years and sex. Samples were obtained from the ongoing ImmuneRACE study (first 160 participants) and from 1,200 or so subjects provided by 6 global collaborators. Subjects who had been exposed to COVID-19, were actively infected with it, or had recovered from it provided the deeply sampled blood TCRbeta repertoires that made up the dataset. Overall study results and their limits: How much clinical and demographic metadata was included differed by source and by participant, and the metadata was provided uncurated.

Worth noting for this clone: The clone's antigen remains unknown. One base away there is no much larger clone; base qualities are not given.

TCRbeta CDR3 regions were amplified from genomic DNA by means of the immunoSEQ Assay, a bias-controlled multiplex PCR. Under the source paper's analysis protocol: The number of nucleated cells in each sample was estimated from the amplification of reference gene primers within the assay. Sequence reads were collapsed and filtered to measure the absolute abundance of every unique TCRbeta CDR3 rearrangement. For each sample, productive Simpson clonality was calculated as the square root of Simpson's diversity index across productive rearrangements. TCRdb mirrors the immuneACCESS table, restricted to in-frame sequences. Some clones are absent from its copies; in checked studies, under half trace to an unresolved V gene, and the reason for the others is unknown. That table furnishes V, J and clone size, whereas the DNA furnished D and trimming. This sample lists more than 200,000 clones; 75% to 85% were detected once. The ten largest account for approximately 7.6% of the sample.

CDR1 and CDR2 are drawn from the germline V gene (reference sequence): LGHDT, YNNKEL. V trim: 2 bases; J trim: 9 bases; unmatched bases: 9. From the cysteine through the phenylalanine, the CDR3 covers 16 amino acids. CDR3 DNA is the only sequence kept; it has 48 bases, read in frame from the first base. One collaborating source in Seattle enrolled patients during active infection and followed them longitudinally through the course of disease. Each collaborating institution followed its own protocols to collect whole blood in K2EDTA tubes. Collaborator samples were shipped for TCRbeta analysis as frozen whole blood, isolated PBMCs, or DNA extracted from either sample type.

The sequence was collected from a woman aged 80 or over with COVID-19, enrolled during active disease. Recombination joined TRBV3-1 (or the pseudogene TRBV3-2) with TRBJ1-6, and 8 junctional nucleotides match TRBD1. The sequenced material came from peripheral blood. The CDR3 in this case is CASSQNLGQGGSPLHF. At the DNA level, the sequence is TGTGCCAGCAGCCAAAACCTCGGACAGGGCGGTTCACCCCTCCACTTT.